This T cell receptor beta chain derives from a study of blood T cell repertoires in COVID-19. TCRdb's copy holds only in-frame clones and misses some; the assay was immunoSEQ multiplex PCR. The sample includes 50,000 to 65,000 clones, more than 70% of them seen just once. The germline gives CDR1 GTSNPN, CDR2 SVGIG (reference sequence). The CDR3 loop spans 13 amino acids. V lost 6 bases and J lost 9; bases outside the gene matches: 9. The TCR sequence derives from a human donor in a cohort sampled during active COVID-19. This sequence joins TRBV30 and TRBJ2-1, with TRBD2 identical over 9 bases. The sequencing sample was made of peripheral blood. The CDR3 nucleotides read TGTGCCTGCGGGCGGGAGGGCATTGGTGAGCAGTTCTTC. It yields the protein CACGREGIGEQFF.